Listed here are 4 T cell receptor beta chains from one sample, sequenced in a study of cytomegalovirus exposure and HLA in healthy donors. With 60 Vbeta and 13 Jbeta primers, the PCR was carried out. Assay used: immunoSEQ multiplex PCR; TCRdb lists only in-frame clones, some missing. The sample carries about 110,000 clones, over 60% recorded once. Sequencing input: PBMCs. The receptor source for this set is a female donor in good health and CMV-seropositive.

The genes are TRBV5-5 and TRBJ2-4; possibly TRBD2 for D (5 bases). The CDR3 consists of 14 residues. V gave up 4 bases and J gave up 8 bases, with 16 bases separating them. Germline lookup yields CDR1 SGHKS and CDR2 YYEKEE (reference sequence). The CDR3: CASSGQPGIDIQYF. Here the CDR3 DNA reads TGTGCCAGCAGCGGCCAGCCGGGGATTGACATTCAGTACTTC.

The V and J genes are TRBV7-9 and TRBJ2-7; 7 bases map to TRBD1. Trimming at V came to 5 bases and at J to 0 bases, leaving 10 bases not matched to a gene. The CDR3 is 16 residues long. Per the germline V gene, CDR1 is SEHNR and CDR2 is FQNEAQ (reference sequence). The CDR3 nucleotides read TGTGCCAGCAGCCCGACCCGGACAGGTAACTCCTACGAGCAGTACTTC. Translated: CASSPTRTGNSYEQYF.

CDR3 in DNA: TGTGCCAGTAGGGGGGGGGTTTACGGGCTCGAGCAGTACTTC. Its translation: CASRGGVYGLEQYF. The chain links TRBV19 to TRBJ2-7; 7 bases map to TRBD2. Unmatched junction bases numbered 11, after V lost 6 bases and J lost 6 bases. From germline, CDR1 is LNHDA and CDR2 SQIVND (reference sequence). This CDR3 is built from 14 residues.

The rearrangement links TRBV7-9 to TRBJ2-2; D is perhaps TRBD2 (6 bases). The CDR3 extends over 15 amino acids. The V end was cut by 0 bases, the J end by 3 bases, with 8 bases between. Germline CDR1 and CDR2: SEHNR and FQNEAQ (reference sequence). CDR3 DNA sequence: TGTGCCAGCAGCTTAGCGGGGGACTACACCGGGGAGCTGTTTTTT. Translation gives CASSLAGDYTGELFF.